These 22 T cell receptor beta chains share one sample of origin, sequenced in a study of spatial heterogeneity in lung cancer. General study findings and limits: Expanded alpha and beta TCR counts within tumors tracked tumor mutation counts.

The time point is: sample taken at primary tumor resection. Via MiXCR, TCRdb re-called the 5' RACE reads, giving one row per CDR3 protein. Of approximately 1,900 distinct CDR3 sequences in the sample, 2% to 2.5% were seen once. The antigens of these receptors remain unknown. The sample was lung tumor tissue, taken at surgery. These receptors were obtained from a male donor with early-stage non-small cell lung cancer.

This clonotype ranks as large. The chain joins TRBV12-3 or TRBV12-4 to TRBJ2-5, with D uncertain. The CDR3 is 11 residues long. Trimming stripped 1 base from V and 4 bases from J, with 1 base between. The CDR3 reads CASSLGETQYF. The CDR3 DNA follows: TGTGCCAGCAGTTTAGGAGAGACCCAGTACTTC.

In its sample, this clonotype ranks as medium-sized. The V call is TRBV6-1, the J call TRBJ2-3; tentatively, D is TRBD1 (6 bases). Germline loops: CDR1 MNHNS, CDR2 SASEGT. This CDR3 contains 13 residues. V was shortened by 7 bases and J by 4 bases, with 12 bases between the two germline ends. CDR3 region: CASKIRGADTQYF. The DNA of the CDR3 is TGTGCCAGCAAAATCAGGGGCGCAGATACGCAGTATTTT.

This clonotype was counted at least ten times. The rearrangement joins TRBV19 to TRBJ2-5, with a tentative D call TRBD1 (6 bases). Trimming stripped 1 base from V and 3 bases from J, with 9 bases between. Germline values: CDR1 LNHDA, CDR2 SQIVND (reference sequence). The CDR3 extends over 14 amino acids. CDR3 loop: CASSIANREETQYF. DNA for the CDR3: TGTGCCAGTAGTATAGCGAACAGGGAAGAGACCCAGTACTTC.

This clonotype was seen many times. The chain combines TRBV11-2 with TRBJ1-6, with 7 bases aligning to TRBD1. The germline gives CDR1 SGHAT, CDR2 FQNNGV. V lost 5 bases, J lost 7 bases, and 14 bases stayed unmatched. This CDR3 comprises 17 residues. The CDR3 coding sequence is TGTGCCAGCAGCCCATCCCTAGGGGGCCCACGGAATTCACCCCTCCACTTT. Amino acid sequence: CASSPSLGGPRNSPLHF.

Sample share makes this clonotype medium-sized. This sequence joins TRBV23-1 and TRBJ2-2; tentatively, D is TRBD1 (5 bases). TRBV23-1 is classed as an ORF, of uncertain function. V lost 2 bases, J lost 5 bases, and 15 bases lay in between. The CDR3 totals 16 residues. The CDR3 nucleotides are TGCGCCAGCAGTCAAACGGAGCCCCAGGGAACCGGGGAGCTGTTTTTT. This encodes CASSQTEPQGTGELFF.

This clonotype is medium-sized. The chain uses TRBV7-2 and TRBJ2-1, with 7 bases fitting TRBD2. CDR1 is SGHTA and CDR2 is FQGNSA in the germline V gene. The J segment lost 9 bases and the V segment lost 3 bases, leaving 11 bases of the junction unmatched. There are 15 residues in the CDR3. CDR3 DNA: TGTGCCAGCAGCTTCGGGGGGTACTACGGCATTGAGCAGTTCTTC. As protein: CASSFGGYYGIEQFF.

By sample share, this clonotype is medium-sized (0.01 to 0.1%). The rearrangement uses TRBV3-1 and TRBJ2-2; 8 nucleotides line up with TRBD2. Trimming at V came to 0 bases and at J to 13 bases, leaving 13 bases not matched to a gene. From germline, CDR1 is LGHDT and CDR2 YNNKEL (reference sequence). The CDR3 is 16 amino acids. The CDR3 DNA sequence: TGTGCCAGCAGCCAAGAAACGGGAGGGCCCTCCGTAGCGCTGTTTTTT. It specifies CASSQETGGPSVALFF.

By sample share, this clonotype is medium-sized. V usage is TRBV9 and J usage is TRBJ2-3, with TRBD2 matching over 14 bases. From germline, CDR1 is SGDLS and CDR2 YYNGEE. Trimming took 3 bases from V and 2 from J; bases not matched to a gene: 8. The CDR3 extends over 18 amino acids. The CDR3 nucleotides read TGTGCCAGCAGCGCCCCGACTAGCGGGGGGGCCAACACAGATACGCAGTATTTT. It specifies CASSAPTSGGANTDTQYF.

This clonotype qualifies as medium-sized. The CDR3, as DNA: TGTGCCAGCAGCCACGGACAGGGGGAAGCTGAAGCTTTCTTT. Amino acids: CASSHGQGEAEAFF. The V gene is TRBV11-3, the J gene TRBJ1-1; 10 positions agree with TRBD1. Per germline, CDR1 SGHNT and CDR2 YENEEA. V trimming: 5 bases; J trimming: 6 bases; junction bases outside the gene matches: 6. The CDR3 totals 14 residues.

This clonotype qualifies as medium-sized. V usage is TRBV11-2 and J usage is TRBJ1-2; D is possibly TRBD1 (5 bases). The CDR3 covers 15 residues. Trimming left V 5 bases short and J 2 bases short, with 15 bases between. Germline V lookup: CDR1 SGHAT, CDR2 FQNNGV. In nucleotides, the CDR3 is TGTGCCAGCAGCCTCCGGGACGGCTGGAACTATGGCTACACCTTC. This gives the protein CASSLRDGWNYGYTF.

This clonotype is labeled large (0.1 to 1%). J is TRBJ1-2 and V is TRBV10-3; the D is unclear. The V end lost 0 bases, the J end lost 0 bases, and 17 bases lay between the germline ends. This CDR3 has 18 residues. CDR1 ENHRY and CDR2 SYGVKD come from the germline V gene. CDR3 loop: CAISESEGRGRANYGYTF. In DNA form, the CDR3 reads TGTGCCATCAGTGAGTCGGAAGGGAGAGGTAGGGCTAACTATGGCTACACCTTC.

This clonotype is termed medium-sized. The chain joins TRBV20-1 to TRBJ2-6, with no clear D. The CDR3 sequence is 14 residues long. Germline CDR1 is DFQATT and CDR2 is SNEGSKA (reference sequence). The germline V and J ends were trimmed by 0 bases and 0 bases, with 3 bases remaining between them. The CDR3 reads CSARDSSGANVLTF. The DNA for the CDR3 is TGCAGTGCTAGAGATAGCTCTGGGGCCAACGTCCTGACTTTC.

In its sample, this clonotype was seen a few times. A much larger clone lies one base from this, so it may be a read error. The CDR3 bases are TGTGCCAGCAGCCCCAGTGGACAGGATCAGTTCTTC. Protein product: CASSPSGQDQFF. The gene calls are TRBV5-6 and TRBJ2-1, with 7 bases lining up with TRBD1. Germline V gene data show CDR1 as SGHDT and CDR2 as YYEEEE. V lost 4 bases and J lost 13; bases outside the gene matches: 8. The CDR3 spans 12 residues. The variable domain in full, completed from reference TRBV5-6 and TRBJ2-1, reads DAGVTQSPTHLIKTRGQQVTLRCSPKSGHDTVSWYQQALGQGPQFIFQYYEEEERQRGNFPDRFSGHQFPNYSSELNVNALLLGDSALYLCASSPSGQDQFFGPGTRLTVL.

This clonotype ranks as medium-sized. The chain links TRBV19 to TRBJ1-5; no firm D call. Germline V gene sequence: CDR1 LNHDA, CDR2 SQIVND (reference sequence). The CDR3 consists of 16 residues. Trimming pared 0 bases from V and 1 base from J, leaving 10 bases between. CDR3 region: CASSIDPSLSNQPQHF. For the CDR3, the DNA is TGTGCCAGTAGTATAGATCCCAGTCTAAGCAATCAGCCCCAGCATTTT.

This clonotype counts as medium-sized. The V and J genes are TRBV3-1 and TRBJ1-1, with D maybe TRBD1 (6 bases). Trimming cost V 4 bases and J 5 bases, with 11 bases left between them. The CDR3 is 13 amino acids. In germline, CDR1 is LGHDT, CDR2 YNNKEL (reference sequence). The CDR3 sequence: CASSRRGSTEAFF. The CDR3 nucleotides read TGTGCCAGCAGCCGTAGGGGGAGTACTGAAGCTTTCTTT.

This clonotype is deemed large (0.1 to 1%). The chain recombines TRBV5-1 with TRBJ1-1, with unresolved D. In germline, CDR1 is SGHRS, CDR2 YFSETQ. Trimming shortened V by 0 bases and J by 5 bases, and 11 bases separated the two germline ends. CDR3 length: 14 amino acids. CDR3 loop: CASSLEGGWTEAFF. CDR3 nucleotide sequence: TGCGCCAGCAGCTTGGAAGGAGGTTGGACTGAAGCTTTCTTT.

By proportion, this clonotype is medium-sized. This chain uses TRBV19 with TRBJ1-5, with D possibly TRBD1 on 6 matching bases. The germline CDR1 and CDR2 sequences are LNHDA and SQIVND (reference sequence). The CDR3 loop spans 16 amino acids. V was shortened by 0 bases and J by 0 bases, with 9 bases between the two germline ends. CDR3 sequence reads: CASSIEQGHSNQPQHF. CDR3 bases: TGTGCCAGTAGTATAGAGCAGGGACATAGCAATCAGCCCCAGCATTTT.

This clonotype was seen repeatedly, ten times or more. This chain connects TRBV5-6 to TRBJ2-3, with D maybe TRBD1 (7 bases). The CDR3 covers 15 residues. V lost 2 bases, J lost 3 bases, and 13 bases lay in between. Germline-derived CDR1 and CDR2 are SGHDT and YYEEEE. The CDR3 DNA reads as TGTGCCAGCAGCTTAGTGCAGGGGGGAACAGATACGCAGTATTTT. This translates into CASSLVQGGTDTQYF.

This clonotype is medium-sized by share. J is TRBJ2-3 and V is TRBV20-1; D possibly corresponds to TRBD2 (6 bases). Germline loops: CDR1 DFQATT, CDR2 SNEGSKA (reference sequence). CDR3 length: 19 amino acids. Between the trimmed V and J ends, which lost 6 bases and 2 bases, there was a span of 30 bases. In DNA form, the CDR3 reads TGCAGTGCGCTGATTCCGGCGGGGTCTCTACGGGGTAACACAGATACGCAGTATTTT. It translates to CSALIPAGSLRGNTDTQYF.

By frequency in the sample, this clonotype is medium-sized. Here the CDR3 DNA reads TGTGCCAGCAGCCAAGTCCACACTGAAGCTTTCTTT. Translating it yields CASSQVHTEAFF. The rearrangement links TRBV3-1 to TRBJ1-1; D unresolved. The V end was cut by 1 base, the J end by 3 bases, with 3 bases between. This CDR3 comprises 12 residues. Germline V CDR1 and CDR2: LGHDT, YNNKEL (reference sequence).

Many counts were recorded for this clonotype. The CDR3 loop reads CASGGYNEQFF. CDR3 DNA: TGTGCCAGCGGGGGTTACAATGAGCAGTTCTTC. The rearrangement links TRBV3-1 to TRBJ2-1, with D perhaps matching TRBD1 or TRBD2 (5 bases each). Germline loops: CDR1 LGHDT, CDR2 YNNKEL (reference sequence). V gave up 8 bases and J gave up 4 bases, with 6 bases separating them. The CDR3 is 11 amino acids.

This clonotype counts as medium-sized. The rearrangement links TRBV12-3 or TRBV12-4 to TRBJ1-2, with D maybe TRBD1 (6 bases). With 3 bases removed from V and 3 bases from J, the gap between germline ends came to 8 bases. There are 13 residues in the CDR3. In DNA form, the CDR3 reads TGTGCCAGCAGTTTTTCAGGGGACTATGGCTACACCTTC. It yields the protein CASSFSGDYGYTF.